One sample yielded the 25 T cell receptor beta chains listed below, sequenced in a study of CD8 T cells in ankylosing spondylitis. MiXCR, run by TCRdb on the 5' RACE reads, gives a single entry per CDR3 protein. Altogether around 890,000 distinct CDR3 sequences are present, approximately 12% being singletons, with the ten largest covering 0.45% to 0.6%. General study findings and limits: What seemed typical of ankylosing spondylitis blood was a TCR beta motif built from several highly homologous variants.

Their specific antigens are unknown. The sample comprised blood, either unsorted or a sorted T cell fraction (not recorded which). These receptors originate from a male donor with ankylosing spondylitis.

The chain carries TRBV5-1 and TRBJ2-5, with TRBD2 as a possible D gene (6 bases). Germline CDR1 and CDR2: SGHRS and YFSETQ. CDR3 length: 16 amino acids. Trimming removed 3 bases at V and 2 bases at J, with 17 bases between. The CDR3 region has the DNA TGCGCCAGCAGCTGGGGGGAGAGCCAGCGACAAGAGACCCAGTACTTC. It yields the protein CASSWGESQRQETQYF.

This clonotype was detected a few times. The V and J genes are TRBV30 and TRBJ2-7; unclear D gene. The CDR3 extends over 14 amino acids. Germline-derived CDR1 and CDR2 are GTSNPN and SVGIG (reference sequence). With 0 bases removed from V and 6 bases from J, the gap between germline ends came to 15 bases. The CDR3, as DNA: TGTGCCTGGAGTGTTTGGCACCAAGACGTCGAGCAGTACTTC. This translates into CAWSVWHQDVEQYF.

This chain joins TRBV5-1 and TRBJ2-3; 13 bases are a match to TRBD2. Germline lookup yields CDR1 SGHRS and CDR2 YFSETQ. J gave up 4 bases and V 7 bases, and 3 bases lay outside the gene matches. The CDR3 runs to 14 residues. The DNA for the CDR3 is TGCGCCAGCGGGACTAGCGGGACTTCAGATACGCAGTATTTT. It codes for CASGTSGTSDTQYF. The variable domain in full, with the rest retrieved from reference TRBV5-1 and TRBJ2-3, is KAGVTQTPRYLIKTRGQQVTLSCSPISGHRSVSWYQQTPGQGLQFLFEYFSETQRNKGNFPGRFSGRQFSNSRSEMNVSTLELGDSALYLCASGTSGTSDTQYFGPGTRLTVL.

In its sample, this clonotype was seen many times. The rearrangement links TRBV20-1 to TRBJ2-5; 9 positions agree with TRBD2. Germline values: CDR1 DFQATT, CDR2 SNEGSKA (reference sequence). The CDR3 length is 15 residues. V shed 1 base, J shed 3 bases, and the junction held 6 bases outside the gene matches. CDR3: CSARVGGGAEETQYF. In nucleotides, the CDR3 is TGCAGTGCTAGAGTTGGCGGGGGGGCCGAAGAGACCCAGTACTTC.

The V and J genes are TRBV5-1 and TRBJ2-7; D is undetermined. Trimming took 1 base from V and 3 from J, leaving 11 bases between them. CDR1 and CDR2 (germline): SGHRS, YFSETQ. The CDR3 covers 14 residues. CDR3: CASSLLGGDYEQYF. The DNA for the CDR3 is TGCGCCAGCAGCTTGCTGGGCGGTGACTACGAGCAGTACTTC.

Only a few counts were recorded for this clonotype. This rearrangement joins TRBV20-1 to TRBJ2-3, with TRBD2 matching 12 bases. Trimming took 3 bases from V and 5 from J; bases not matched to a gene: 9. Germline values: CDR1 DFQATT, CDR2 SNEGSKA (reference sequence). The CDR3 consists of 16 residues. The CDR3: CSASRTSGMIGDTQYF. Here the CDR3 DNA reads TGCAGTGCTAGTCGGACTAGCGGGATGATCGGAGATACGCAGTATTTT.

CDR3 amino acids: CASSQTITRDTQYF. The DNA of the CDR3 is TGTGCCAGCAGCCAAACTATCACCCGGGATACGCAGTATTTT. J is TRBJ2-3 and V is TRBV4-2; no clear D. V was pared by 2 bases and J by 6 bases, with 12 bases between. There are 14 residues in the CDR3. Germline-derived CDR1 and CDR2 are LGHNA and YNFKEQ.

This clonotype came up many times. V usage is TRBV10-3 and J usage is TRBJ1-2, with TRBD1 as a possible D gene (5 bases). The CDR3 consists of 14 residues. V dropped 7 bases and J dropped 4 bases, with 16 bases sitting between them. The germline CDR1 and CDR2 sequences are ENHRY and SYGVKD. This CDR3 is CAITQGHGLYGYTF. CDR3 nucleotides: TGTGCCATCACTCAGGGCCATGGGCTCTATGGCTACACCTTC.

This clonotype has ten or more counts. The chain combines TRBV28 with TRBJ1-2; D is unresolved. Trimming took off 2 bases at V and 5 bases at J, with 6 bases between the two ends. From germline, CDR1 is MDHEN and CDR2 SYDVKM. The CDR3 is made up of 12 amino acids. In DNA, the CDR3 is TGTGCCAGCAGTTTAAGGGAGTATGGCTACACCTTC. It is translated as CASSLREYGYTF.

The chain's CDR3 is CASSIRTGGDEQYF. The CDR3 DNA sequence: TGTGCCAGCAGCATCCGGACAGGGGGCGACGAGCAGTACTTC. The chain couples TRBV7-2 to TRBJ2-7; 11 bases map to TRBD1. This CDR3 comprises 14 residues. Trimming removed 5 bases from V and 5 bases from J; junction bases left unmatched: 5. CDR1 and CDR2 from the germline V gene are SGHTA and FQGNSA. Full variable domain (missing parts from reference TRBV7-2 and TRBJ2-7): GAGVSQSPSNKVTEKGKDVELRCDPISGHTALYWYRQSLGQGLEFLIYFQGNSAPDKSGLPSDRFSAERTGGSVSTLTIQRTQQEDSAVYLCASSIRTGGDEQYFGPGTRLTVT.

This clonotype occurred many times. The genes are TRBV20-1 and TRBJ2-1, with TRBD2 matching over 7 bases. There are 14 residues in the CDR3. V was clipped by 1 base and J by 3 bases; unmatched bases: 3. CDR1 and CDR2 (germline): DFQATT, SNEGSKA (reference sequence). The CDR3 here is CSARGLAVYNEQFF. The CDR3 bases are TGCAGTGCTAGAGGGCTAGCGGTCTACAATGAGCAGTTCTTC.

This clonotype was seen more than once but under ten times. V gene TRBV6-2 or TRBV6-3 combines with J gene TRBJ1-1; TRBD1 agrees at 9 bases. The CDR3 is 20 amino acids. The J segment lost 1 base and the V segment lost 6 bases, leaving 21 bases of the junction unmatched. In germline, CDR1 is MNHEY, CDR2 SVGEGT. The CDR3 reads CASSRISGQGLVWANTEAFF. The CDR3 DNA reads TGTGCCAGCAGCCGCATCTCCGGACAGGGGTTGGTTTGGGCGAACACTGAAGCTTTCTTT.

This chain connects TRBV11-2 to TRBJ2-5, with D maybe TRBD2 (6 bases). V dropped 2 bases and J dropped 1 base, with 8 bases sitting between them. The CDR3 contains 14 residues. Per germline, CDR1 SGHAT and CDR2 FQNNGV. The DNA of the CDR3 is TGTGCCAGCAGCTTATGGAGGGGCCAAGAGACCCAGTACTTC. The encoded protein is CASSLWRGQETQYF.

This clonotype was detected a few times. The V call is TRBV12-3 or TRBV12-4, the J call TRBJ1-3; D may be TRBD1 (6 bases). The V end lost 7 bases, the J end lost 0 bases, and 16 bases lay between the germline ends. The CDR3 extends over 16 amino acids. Here the CDR3 reads CASNLRGFTSGNTIYF. In DNA, the CDR3 is TGTGCCAGCAACCTAAGGGGGTTCACCTCTGGAAACACCATATATTTT.

Only a few counts were recorded for this clonotype. CDR3 DNA sequence: TGTGCCATACGTCCTGCGGTTGACTATAATTCACCCCTCCACTTT. This gives the protein CAIRPAVDYNSPLHF. The chain links TRBV10-3 to TRBJ1-6, with D unresolved. The V end lost 9 bases, the J end lost 3 bases, and 15 bases lay between the germline ends. The germline V gene has CDR1 ENHRY and CDR2 SYGVKD. The CDR3 length is 15 residues.

This clonotype has ten or more counts. The J gene is TRBJ2-3, the V gene TRBV20-1, with 7 bases matching TRBD2. The CDR3 has 13 residues. Germline V gives CDR1 DFQATT, CDR2 SNEGSKA (reference sequence). The CDR3 sequence: CTPRERGTDTQYF. The DNA for the CDR3 is TGCACCCCCCGGGAGCGGGGAACAGATACGCAGTATTTT.

This clonotype came up many times. The chain uses TRBV29-1 and TRBJ1-2, with 7 nucleotides matching TRBD1. The CDR3 is made up of 11 amino acids. V was pared by 7 bases and J by 8 bases, with 7 bases of the junction left unmatched. Germline CDR1 SQVTM, CDR2 ANQGSEA. The CDR3 loop is CSGKQGTGYTF. CDR3 in DNA: TGCAGCGGTAAACAGGGGACCGGCTACACCTTC.

The V call is TRBV6-1, the J call TRBJ2-5; D uncertain. V lost 2 bases to trimming and J lost 1 base, with 5 bases between them. CDR3 length: 13 residues. Germline V gene lookup returns CDR1 MNHNS and CDR2 SASEGT. CDR3 coding DNA: TGTGCCAGCAGTGAACACCTCCAAGAGACCCAGTACTTC. As protein: CASSEHLQETQYF.

This clonotype has at least ten counts. The V gene is TRBV20-1, the J gene TRBJ1-1; D gene uncertain. The CDR3 has 13 residues. The germline V and J ends were trimmed by 7 bases and 1 base, with 13 bases remaining between them. Germline V gene lookup returns CDR1 DFQATT and CDR2 SNEGSKA (reference sequence). CDR3 DNA: TGCAGTGTCCTCGACAACCAGAACACTGAAGCTTTCTTT. Translating it yields CSVLDNQNTEAFF.

This clonotype was observed at least ten times. The gene calls are TRBV12-3 or TRBV12-4 and TRBJ2-5; 7 bases line up with TRBD1. V shed 6 bases, J shed 1 base, and the junction held 8 bases outside the gene matches. This CDR3 is 15 amino acids long. CDR3 sequence reads: CASSLTGTFQETQYF. CDR3 nucleotide sequence: TGTGCCAGCAGCTTGACAGGGACCTTCCAAGAGACCCAGTACTTC.

The chain links TRBV28 to TRBJ2-5, with 15 bases that match TRBD2. CDR1 is MDHEN, CDR2 SYDVKM, per germline. The CDR3 has 20 residues. V lost 4 bases and J lost 5; bases outside the gene matches: 17. CDR3 amino acids: CASSSPGTSGGTTRGETQYF. CDR3 in DNA: TGTGCCAGCAGTTCCCCCGGGACTAGCGGGGGGACAACGCGAGGGGAGACCCAGTACTTC.

The rearrangement links TRBV9 to TRBJ2-3; possibly TRBD1 for D (7 bases). The germline gives CDR1 SGDLS, CDR2 YYNGEE. The CDR3 is 16 residues long. Trimming removed 0 bases from V and 2 bases from J, with 13 bases in between. CDR3 loop: CASSVGSGGYTDTQYF. The CDR3 bases are TGTGCCAGCAGCGTAGGGTCAGGGGGGTACACAGATACGCAGTATTTT.

The chain carries TRBV18 and TRBJ1-1; possibly TRBD1 for D (5 bases). The CDR3 has 12 residues. Trimming removed 3 bases from V and 7 bases from J, with 9 bases in between. CDR1 is KGHSH, CDR2 LQKENI, per germline. The CDR3 spells CASSPEGFEAFF. CDR3 DNA: TGTGCCAGCTCACCCGAGGGGTTTGAAGCTTTCTTT.

This clonotype was observed a few times. The chain uses TRBV7-2 and TRBJ2-1; D ambiguous. The CDR3 covers 13 residues. From germline, CDR1 is SGHTA and CDR2 FQGNSA. The ends were cut back, 5 bases at V and 7 bases at J, with 12 bases in the middle. Written as DNA, the CDR3 is TGTGCCAGCAGCCGATCGGTGGTGAATGAGCAGTTCTTC. As protein: CASSRSVVNEQFF. Based on the CDR3 plus reference TRBV7-2 and TRBJ2-1, the full variable domain is GAGVSQSPSNKVTEKGKDVELRCDPISGHTALYWYRQSLGQGLEFLIYFQGNSAPDKSGLPSDRFSAERTGGSVSTLTIQRTQQEDSAVYLCASSRSVVNEQFFGPGTRLTVL.

The sample holds many counts of this clonotype. The V gene is TRBV5-1, the J gene TRBJ2-1, with D maybe TRBD1 (6 bases). There are 13 residues in the CDR3. Germline loops: CDR1 SGHRS, CDR2 YFSETQ. The V end was cut by 6 bases, the J end by 6 bases, with 13 bases between. The CDR3 DNA reads TGCGCCAGCACCGACTTACAGGGCAATGAGCAGTTCTTC. The encoded protein is CASTDLQGNEQFF.